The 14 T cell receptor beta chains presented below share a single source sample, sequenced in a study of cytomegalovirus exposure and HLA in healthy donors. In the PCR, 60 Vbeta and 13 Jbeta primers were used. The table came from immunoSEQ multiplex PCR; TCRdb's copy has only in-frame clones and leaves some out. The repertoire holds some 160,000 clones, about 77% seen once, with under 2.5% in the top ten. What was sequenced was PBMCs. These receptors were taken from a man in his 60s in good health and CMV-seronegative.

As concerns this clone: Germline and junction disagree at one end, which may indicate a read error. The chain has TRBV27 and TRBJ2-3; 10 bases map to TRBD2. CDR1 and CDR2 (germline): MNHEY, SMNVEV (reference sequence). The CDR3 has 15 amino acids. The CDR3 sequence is CATRGLAVPTDTQSF. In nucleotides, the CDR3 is TGTGCCACCCGCGGACTAGCGGTACCCACAGATACGCAGTCTTTT.

For the CDR3, the DNA is TGCAGCGTGACAGACCCGGGACAGGGGTTTGGCTACACCTTC. Residues: CSVTDPGQGFGYTF. The rearrangement links TRBV29-1 to TRBJ1-2; 10 bases fit TRBD1. The J segment lost 7 bases and the V segment lost 6 bases, leaving 11 bases of the junction unmatched. This CDR3 is built from 14 residues. Germline lookup yields CDR1 SQVTM and CDR2 ANQGSEA.

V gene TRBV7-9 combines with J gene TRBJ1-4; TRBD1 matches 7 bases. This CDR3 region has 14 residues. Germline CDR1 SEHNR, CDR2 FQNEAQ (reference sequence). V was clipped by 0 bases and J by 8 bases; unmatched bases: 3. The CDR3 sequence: CASSLAGGAEKLFF. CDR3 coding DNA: TGTGCCAGCAGCTTAGCAGGGGGCGCAGAAAAACTGTTTTTT.

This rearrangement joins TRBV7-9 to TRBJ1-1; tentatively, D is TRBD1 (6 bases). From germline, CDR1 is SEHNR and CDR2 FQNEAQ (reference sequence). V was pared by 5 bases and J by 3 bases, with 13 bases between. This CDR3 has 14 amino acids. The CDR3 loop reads CASSPTNRDTEAFF. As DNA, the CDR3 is TGTGCCAGCAGCCCCACAAACAGGGACACTGAAGCTTTCTTT.

The CDR3: CASAYFGELFF. The DNA of the CDR3 is TGTGCCAGTGCCTACTTCGGGGAGCTGTTTTTT. V usage is TRBV19 and J usage is TRBJ2-2; no definite D call. The germline V gene has CDR1 LNHDA and CDR2 SQIVND (reference sequence). V lost 8 bases and J lost 7, with 8 bases in between. The CDR3 contains 11 residues.

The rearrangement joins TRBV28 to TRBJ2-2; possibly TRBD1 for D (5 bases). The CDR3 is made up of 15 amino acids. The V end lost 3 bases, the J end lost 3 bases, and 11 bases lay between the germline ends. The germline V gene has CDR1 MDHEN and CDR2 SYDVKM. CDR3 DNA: TGTGCCAGCAGTTTCGTAGACAGAGACACCGGGGAGCTGTTTTTT. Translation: CASSFVDRDTGELFF. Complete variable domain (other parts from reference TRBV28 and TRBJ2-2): DVKVTQSSRYLVKRTGEKVFLECVQDMDHENMFWYRQDPGLGLRLIYFSYDVKMKEKGDIPEGYSVSREKKERFSLILESASTNQTSMYLCASSFVDRDTGELFFGEGSRLTVL.

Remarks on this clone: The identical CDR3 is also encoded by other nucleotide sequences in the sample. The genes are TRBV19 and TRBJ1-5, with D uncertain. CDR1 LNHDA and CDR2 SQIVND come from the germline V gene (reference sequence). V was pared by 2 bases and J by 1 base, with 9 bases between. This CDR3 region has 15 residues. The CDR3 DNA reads TGTGCCAGTAGTATAAACCGGGTGAGCAATCAGCCCCAGCATTTT. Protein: CASSINRVSNQPQHF.

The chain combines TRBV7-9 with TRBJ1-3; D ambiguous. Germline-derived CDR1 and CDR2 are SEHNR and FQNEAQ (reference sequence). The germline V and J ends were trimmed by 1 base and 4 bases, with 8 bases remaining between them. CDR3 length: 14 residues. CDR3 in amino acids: CASSLGQEGNTIYF. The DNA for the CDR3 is TGTGCCAGCAGCTTAGGGCAAGAAGGAAACACCATATATTTT.

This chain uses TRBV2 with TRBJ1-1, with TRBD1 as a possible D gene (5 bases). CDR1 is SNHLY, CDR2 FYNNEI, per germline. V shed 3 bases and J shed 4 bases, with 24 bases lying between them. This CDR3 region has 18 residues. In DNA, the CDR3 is TGTGCCAGCAGTGAGTCATTGACAGCTCCTGGGAAGGGCACTGAAGCTTTCTTT. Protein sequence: CASSESLTAPGKGTEAFF.

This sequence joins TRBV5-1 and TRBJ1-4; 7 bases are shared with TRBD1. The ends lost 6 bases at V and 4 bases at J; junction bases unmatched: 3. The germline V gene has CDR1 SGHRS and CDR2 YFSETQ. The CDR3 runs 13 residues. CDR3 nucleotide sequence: TGCGCCAGCAAACAGGGGAGTAATGAAAAACTGTTTTTT. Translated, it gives CASKQGSNEKLFF.

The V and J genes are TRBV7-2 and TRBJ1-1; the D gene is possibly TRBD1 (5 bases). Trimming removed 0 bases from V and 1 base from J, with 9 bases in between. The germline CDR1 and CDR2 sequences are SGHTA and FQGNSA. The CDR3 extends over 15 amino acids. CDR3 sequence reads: CASSLARQQNTEAFF. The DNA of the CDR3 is TGTGCCAGCAGCTTAGCGCGACAGCAGAACACTGAAGCTTTCTTT.

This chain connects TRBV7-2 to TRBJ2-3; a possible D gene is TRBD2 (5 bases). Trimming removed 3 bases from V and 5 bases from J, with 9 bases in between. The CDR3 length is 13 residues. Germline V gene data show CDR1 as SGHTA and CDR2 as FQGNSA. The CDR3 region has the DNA TGTGCCAGCAGCTTCGAAACTAGAGATACGCAGTATTTT. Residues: CASSFETRDTQYF.

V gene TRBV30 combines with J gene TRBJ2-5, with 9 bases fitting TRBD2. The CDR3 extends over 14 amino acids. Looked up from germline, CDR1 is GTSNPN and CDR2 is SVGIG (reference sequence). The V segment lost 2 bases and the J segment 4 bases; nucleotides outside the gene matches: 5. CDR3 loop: CAWSSAGGGETQYF. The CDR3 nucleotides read TGTGCCTGGAGTTCGGCGGGAGGGGGAGAGACCCAGTACTTC.

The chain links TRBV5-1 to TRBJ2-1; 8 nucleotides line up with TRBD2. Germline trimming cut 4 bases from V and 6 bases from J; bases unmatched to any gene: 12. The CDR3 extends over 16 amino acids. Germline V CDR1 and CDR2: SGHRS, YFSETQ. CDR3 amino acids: CASSAVGRASSNEQFF. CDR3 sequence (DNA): TGCGCCAGCAGCGCAGTCGGGAGGGCCTCTAGCAATGAGCAGTTCTTC.